The next 19 T cell receptor beta chains were all read from a single sample in a study of shared clonotypes between healthy human individuals. Measured with immunoSEQ multiplex PCR; TCRdb has only the in-frame clones, and not every one. Altogether roughly 680,000 clones are present, 72% being singletons, with the ten largest covering about 1.7%. The sequenced sample consisted of memory CD4+ T cells sorted from blood. This sample's subset: CD45RA-negative fraction. The origin of the receptors is a young woman in good health.

The genes are TRBV25-1 and TRBJ2-1, with 11 positions matching TRBD2. This CDR3 is 15 amino acids long. Trimming removed 5 bases from V and 7 bases from J; junction bases left unmatched: 7. Germline V lookup: CDR1 MGHDK, CDR2 SYGVNS. The CDR3 loop is CASSNGASGRNEQFF. The CDR3 nucleotides are TGTGCCAGCAGTAATGGGGCTAGCGGGAGGAATGAGCAGTTCTTC. The complete variable domain, with remaining parts taken from reference TRBV25-1 and TRBJ2-1, reads EADIYQTPRYLVIGTGKKITLECSQTMGHDKMYWYQQDPGMELHLIHYSYGVNSTEKGDLSSESTVSRIRTEHFPLTLESARPSHTSQYLCASSNGASGRNEQFFGPGTRLTVL.

The V and J genes are TRBV5-6 and TRBJ2-7; 11 bases are a match to TRBD1. The CDR3 is 15 residues long. Germline V gene data show CDR1 as SGHDT and CDR2 as YYEEEE. The V and J ends lost 2 bases and 3 bases, in that order; junction bases with no gene match: 4. CDR3 protein: CASSFYGTGGYEQYF. CDR3 bases: TGTGCCAGCAGCTTTTATGGGACAGGGGGCTACGAGCAGTACTTC.

This clone appeared a few times. This sequence joins TRBV6-1 and TRBJ2-7, with 9 bases lining up with TRBD1. The germline V gene has CDR1 MNHNS and CDR2 SASEGT. This CDR3 has 15 residues. J gave up 1 base and V 1 base, and 2 bases lay outside the gene matches. The DNA of the CDR3 is TGTGCCAGCAGTGAAGTGACAGGGGGTTCCTACGAGCAGTACTTC. Translation: CASSEVTGGSYEQYF.

V is TRBV6-6 and J is TRBJ2-1, with 10 bases identical to TRBD2. Germline CDR1 MNHNY, CDR2 SVGAGI (reference sequence). This CDR3 comprises 14 residues. Losses at the gene ends were 6 bases for V and 12 bases for J; bases not matched to a gene: 11. The CDR3 here is CASSLLAGTDGQFF. Here the CDR3 DNA reads TGTGCCAGCAGCCTACTAGCGGGGACAGATGGGCAGTTCTTC.

The V call is TRBV28, the J call TRBJ1-5; D gene ambiguous. The CDR3 spans 14 residues. V dropped 2 bases and J dropped 11 bases, with 16 bases sitting between them. Germline loops: CDR1 MDHEN, CDR2 SYDVKM. The CDR3 loop is CASSLGQDPISQHF. As DNA, the CDR3 is TGTGCCAGCAGTTTAGGGCAGGATCCCATTTCCCAGCATTTT.

V usage is TRBV19 and J usage is TRBJ1-4; D call uncertain. Germline CDR1 reads LNHDA; CDR2 reads SQIVND (reference sequence). V was shortened by 3 bases and J by 4 bases, with 9 bases between the two germline ends. The CDR3 spans 14 residues. The CDR3 DNA follows: TGTGCCAGTAGTATTGGGCTGATTAATGAAAAACTGTTTTTT. It codes for CASSIGLINEKLFF.

Points on this clone: Other DNA sequences of this sample code for an identical CDR3. The chain joins TRBV19 to TRBJ1-5; D gene ambiguous. The germline gives CDR1 LNHDA, CDR2 SQIVND (reference sequence). V was clipped by 2 bases and J by 4 bases, with 12 bases between them. The CDR3 is 15 amino acids. CDR3 loop: CASSISGGRNQPQHF. The CDR3 DNA is TGTGCCAGTAGTATATCGGGAGGGAGGAATCAGCCCCAGCATTTT.

V and J are TRBV7-2 and TRBJ2-3, with D possibly being TRBD1 (5 bases). Looked up from germline, CDR1 is SGHTA and CDR2 is FQGNSA. V was shortened by 2 bases and J by 4 bases, with 13 bases between the two germline ends. This CDR3 contains 15 residues. The CDR3 coding sequence is TGTGCCAGCAGCTTATGGCAGGGTCTCGCAGATACGCAGTATTTT. Its translation is CASSLWQGLADTQYF. Variable domain in full (rest from reference TRBV7-2 and TRBJ2-3): GAGVSQSPSNKVTEKGKDVELRCDPISGHTALYWYRQSLGQGLEFLIYFQGNSAPDKSGLPSDRFSAERTGGSVSTLTIQRTQQEDSAVYLCASSLWQGLADTQYFGPGTRLTVL.

The chain links TRBV7-9 to TRBJ1-2, with a tentative D call TRBD1 (6 bases). This CDR3 region has 15 residues. Deletions cut 5 bases from V and 5 bases from J, with 18 bases between. Germline V gene lookup returns CDR1 SEHNR and CDR2 FQNEAQ (reference sequence). CDR3 sequence (DNA): TGTGCCAGCAGCCCAGGAGGGGGGCGCCAGTATGGCTACACCTTC. This codes for CASSPGGGRQYGYTF.

The chain has TRBV7-9 and TRBJ1-2; D remains unclear. Per germline, CDR1 SEHNR and CDR2 FQNEAQ (reference sequence). The length of the CDR3 is 12 residues. Deletions cut 5 bases from V and 2 bases from J, with 6 bases between. CDR3 DNA: TGTGCCAGCAGCCGGGAAAACTATGGCTACACCTTC. It encodes CASSRENYGYTF.

This clone was recorded once. The V and J genes are TRBV7-9 and TRBJ1-2, with TRBD1 matching 8 bases. The CDR3 runs 15 residues. Per the germline V gene, CDR1 is SEHNR and CDR2 is FQNEAQ (reference sequence). The V gene end was trimmed by 5 bases and the J gene end by 2 bases; junction bases not matched to a gene: 7. CDR3 DNA sequence: TGTGCCAGCAGCGGCAGACAGGGGTTGAACTATGGCTACACCTTC. Residues: CASSGRQGLNYGYTF.

The chain links TRBV6-6 to TRBJ1-1; D unclear. Trimming took 6 bases from V and 2 from J, leaving 16 bases between them. The germline V gene has CDR1 MNHNY and CDR2 SVGAGI (reference sequence). This CDR3 comprises 15 residues. In DNA, the CDR3 is TGTGCCAGCAGGTTAGGCCACTCGGGCAACACTGAAGCTTTCTTT. Amino acid sequence: CASRLGHSGNTEAFF.

The chain carries TRBV27 and TRBJ2-5, with TRBD2 matching over 7 bases. CDR1 is MNHEY, CDR2 SMNVEV, per germline (reference sequence). Trimming removed 5 bases from V and 4 bases from J; junction bases left unmatched: 7. The CDR3 is 14 residues long. CDR3 DNA: TGTGCCAGCAGTATCGGACTAGGGAGAGAGACCCAGTACTTC. It is translated as CASSIGLGRETQYF.

This clone was detected only once. The chain has TRBV5-1 and TRBJ1-1; D unclear. Trimming removed 4 bases at V and 3 bases at J, with 10 bases between. CDR1 SGHRS and CDR2 YFSETQ come from the germline V gene. This CDR3 contains 13 residues. CDR3 DNA: TGCGCCAGCAGCCCTAACGGGTACACTGAAGCTTTCTTT. This encodes CASSPNGYTEAFF.

As to this clone: Other DNA sequences of this sample code for an identical CDR3. V usage is TRBV9 and J usage is TRBJ2-3; no firm D call. This CDR3 is 13 amino acids long. With 0 bases removed from V and 5 bases from J, the gap between germline ends came to 7 bases. Germline CDR1 and CDR2: SGDLS and YYNGEE. The CDR3 loop is CASSVGGRDTQYF. CDR3 in DNA: TGTGCCAGCAGCGTAGGTGGGCGAGATACGCAGTATTTT.

This clone has ten or more counts. The chain joins TRBV5-1 to TRBJ1-4; D is unclear. V lost 4 bases and J lost 0, with 7 bases in between. Germline V CDR1 and CDR2: SGHRS, YFSETQ. The CDR3 totals 14 residues. The CDR3 DNA sequence: TGCGCCAGCAGCCGATTAACAACTAATGAAAAACTGTTTTTT. Translating it yields CASSRLTTNEKLFF.

The V gene is TRBV5-6, the J gene TRBJ1-3, with TRBD1 identical over 7 bases. Germline CDR1 SGHDT, CDR2 YYEEEE. The junction had 9 bases not matched to a gene; V was cut back by 3 bases and J by 0 bases. The CDR3 consists of 17 residues. CDR3 amino acids: CASSWTGLGPSGNTIYF. The CDR3 DNA reads as TGTGCCAGCAGCTGGACAGGATTGGGACCCTCTGGAAACACCATATATTTT.

The chain joins TRBV7-9 to TRBJ2-2; no clear D. CDR1 is SEHNR, CDR2 FQNEAQ, per germline (reference sequence). Deletions cut 5 bases from V and 2 bases from J, with 15 bases between. CDR3 size: 16 residues. The CDR3 DNA reads as TGTGCCAGCAGCCATTATCACACCGCAAACACCGGGGAGCTGTTTTTT. It is translated as CASSHYHTANTGELFF.

The chain couples TRBV29-1 to TRBJ2-3, with 8 bases fitting TRBD1. The V segment lost 5 bases and the J segment 4 bases; nucleotides outside the gene matches: 5. This CDR3 spans 13 amino acids. Germline loops: CDR1 SQVTM, CDR2 ANQGSEA. The chain's CDR3 is CSVPDRGADTQYF. The CDR3 DNA reads TGCAGCGTTCCCGACAGGGGTGCAGATACGCAGTATTTT.